This T cell receptor beta chain was recovered during a study of cytomegalovirus exposure and HLA in healthy donors. Clones were read by immunoSEQ multiplex PCR, and TCRdb kept only the in-frame ones, dropping some. The sample contains some 170,000 clones, roughly nine tenths of which appear only once. Germline assignment: CDR1 LGHNA and CDR2 YNFKEQ. Trimming took off 2 bases at V and 0 bases at J, with 9 bases between the two ends. The CDR3 contains 15 residues. In this sample, this clone turned up once. The sequenced sample was PBMCs. This sequence joins TRBV4-2 and TRBJ2-3; D unresolved. The source is a man younger than 30 in good health and CMV-seropositive. The CDR3 loop reads CASSQHYVSTDTQYF. In DNA form, the CDR3 reads TGTGCCAGCAGCCAACACTACGTTAGCACAGATACGCAGTATTTT.